Listed here are 30 T cell receptor beta chains from one sample, sequenced in a study of blood T cell repertoires in COVID-19. Clones were sequenced by immunoSEQ multiplex PCR, and TCRdb holds only the in-frame ones, with some missing. The data show 55,000 or so clones, around 87% seen once. Sequencing used peripheral blood. Every receptor here comes from a man in his 60s with active or convalescent COVID-19.

The gene calls are TRBV2 and TRBJ1-1; 11 nucleotides align to TRBD1. The CDR3 spans 12 residues. Germline V gene sequence: CDR1 SNHLY, CDR2 FYNNEI. V gave up 7 bases and J gave up 11 bases; unmatched junction bases: 6. The chain's CDR3 is CASIPDRGHAFF. In nucleotides, the CDR3 is TGTGCCAGCATACCGGACAGGGGGCATGCTTTCTTT.

The chain combines TRBV5-1 with TRBJ2-5; 7 positions agree with TRBD2. Losses at the gene ends were 2 bases for V and 1 base for J; bases not matched to a gene: 8. Germline V lookup: CDR1 SGHRS, CDR2 YFSETQ. CDR3 length equals 16 residues. The CDR3 DNA reads TGCGCCAGCAGCTTTATGATGGGGGGGTCCCAAGAGACCCAGTACTTC. It yields the protein CASSFMMGGSQETQYF.

V is TRBV3-1 (or the pseudogene TRBV3-2) and J is TRBJ1-4; D remains unclear. V lost 2 bases, J lost 8 bases, and 6 bases lay in between. The CDR3 loop spans 12 amino acids. Germline V lookup: CDR1 LGHDT, CDR2 YNNKEL (reference sequence). Written as DNA, the CDR3 is TGTGCCAGCAGCCAAAGTAGAGAAAAACTGTTTTTT. Its translation is CASSQSREKLFF.

About this clone: Additional DNA sequences in this sample encode the identical CDR3. This chain connects TRBV29-1 to TRBJ1-2, with a possible D match to TRBD1 (5 bases). CDR1 and CDR2 (germline): SQVTM, ANQGSEA. This CDR3 contains 12 residues. V was trimmed by 4 bases and J by 5 bases, leaving 11 bases between them. CDR3: CSVGRGGYGYTF. In DNA, the CDR3 is TGCAGCGTTGGGAGGGGAGGGTATGGCTACACCTTC.

This clone was detected once. The V and J genes are TRBV6-2 or TRBV6-3 and TRBJ2-2; D possibly corresponds to TRBD1 (5 bases). Between the trimmed V and J ends, which lost 2 bases and 0 bases, there was a span of 7 bases. Germline V gene data show CDR1 as MNHEY and CDR2 as SVGEGT. The CDR3 has 15 amino acids. The CDR3 DNA reads as TGTGCCAGCAGTTACCAAGGGGCGAACACCGGGGAGCTGTTTTTT. This encodes CASSYQGANTGELFF.

This rearrangement joins TRBV5-1 to TRBJ1-4; 12 nucleotides line up with TRBD1. CDR3 length: 16 residues. The V segment lost 3 bases and the J segment 8 bases; nucleotides outside the gene matches: 8. Germline-derived CDR1 and CDR2 are SGHRS and YFSETQ. CDR3 DNA sequence: TGCGCCAGCAGCTCAACCGGAGGGACAGGGGGCGAAAAACTGTTTTTT. Protein product: CASSSTGGTGGEKLFF.

The chain recombines TRBV5-4 with TRBJ2-7; TRBD2 aligns across 7 bases. Germline loops: CDR1 SGHNT, CDR2 YYREEE (reference sequence). With 1 base clipped from V and 2 bases from J, the junction kept 12 bases outside the gene matches. CDR3 length equals 17 residues. CDR3 DNA sequence: TGTGCCAGCAGCTTGTTATCGGTTGGTGGGGGGGCCTACGAGCAGTACTTC. Protein product: CASSLLSVGGGAYEQYF.

V usage is TRBV5-4 and J usage is TRBJ2-3; no reliable D call. CDR3 length: 13 residues. Trimming took off 4 bases at V and 5 bases at J, with 11 bases between the two ends. Germline values: CDR1 SGHNT, CDR2 YYREEE (reference sequence). The CDR3 region has the DNA TGTGCCAGCAGCCAGGATATTAAAGATACGCAGTATTTT. The encoded protein is CASSQDIKDTQYF.

V and J are TRBV24-1 and TRBJ1-5; 7 nucleotides line up with TRBD1. The CDR3 length is 14 residues. Germline V gene data show CDR1 as KGHDR and CDR2 as SFDVKD. Germline trimming cut 5 bases from V and 7 bases from J; bases unmatched to any gene: 7. The chain's CDR3 is CATSGNRGGQPQHF. The CDR3 DNA reads TGTGCCACCAGTGGTAACAGGGGAGGCCAGCCCCAGCATTTT.

The chain carries TRBV5-1 and TRBJ1-2; 8 bases match TRBD1. This CDR3 has 16 amino acids. V was clipped by 4 bases and J by 3 bases; unmatched bases: 11. Germline CDR1 reads SGHRS; CDR2 reads YFSETQ. The CDR3: CASSLIPGGLDYGYTF. The CDR3 bases are TGCGCCAGCAGCCTCATCCCAGGGGGCCTGGACTATGGCTACACCTTC.

This clone was detected once. The J gene is TRBJ1-4, the V gene TRBV28; 7 bases align to TRBD1. After removal of 3 bases from V and 2 bases from J, the junction contained 27 bases not matched to a gene. The CDR3 length is 23 residues. Germline V gene sequence: CDR1 MDHEN, CDR2 SYDVKM. This chain's CDR3 is CASSLLGGWLDRERFSTNEKLFF. The DNA of the CDR3 is TGTGCCAGCAGTTTGTTAGGGGGGTGGCTTGACAGGGAACGTTTTTCGACTAATGAAAAACTGTTTTTT.

The V gene is TRBV6-5, the J gene TRBJ1-5, with D hard to call. CDR3 length: 13 residues. Trimming took off 5 bases at V and 2 bases at J, with 7 bases between the two ends. Germline V gene lookup returns CDR1 MNHEY and CDR2 SVGAGI. The CDR3 DNA reads as TGTGCCAGCAGTCCCACGGGCAATCAGCCCCAGCATTTT. It yields the protein CASSPTGNQPQHF.

J is TRBJ1-5 and V is TRBV19; TRBD1 aligns across 10 bases. The ends lost 3 bases at V and 4 bases at J; junction bases unmatched: 3. Germline CDR1 is LNHDA and CDR2 is SQIVND (reference sequence). The CDR3 loop spans 15 amino acids. The CDR3 region is CASSIGQGVNQPQHF. As DNA, the CDR3 is TGTGCCAGTAGTATTGGACAGGGGGTGAATCAGCCCCAGCATTTT.

The chain recombines TRBV16 with TRBJ1-1; no reliable D call. V lost 2 bases to trimming and J lost 6 bases, with 10 bases between them. This CDR3 is 13 amino acids long. Per germline, CDR1 KGHSY and CDR2 FQNENV. The CDR3 here is CASSQGRLAEAFF. The CDR3 nucleotides read TGTGCCAGCAGCCAAGGCCGTTTGGCTGAAGCTTTCTTT. The complete variable domain, with remaining parts taken from reference TRBV16 and TRBJ1-1, reads GEEVAQTPKHLVRGEGQKAKLYCAPIKGHSYVFWYQQVLKNEFKFLISFQNENVFDETGMPKERFSAKCLPNSPCSLEIQATKLEDSAVYFCASSQGRLAEAFFGQGTRLTVV.

This chain links TRBV5-1 with TRBJ2-7; tentative D call: TRBD1 (5 bases). The CDR3 runs to 15 residues. CDR1 and CDR2 (germline): SGHRS, YFSETQ. Trimming cost V 5 bases and J 2 bases, with 17 bases left between them. The CDR3 loop reads CASRLDSQGPYEQYF. DNA for the CDR3: TGCGCCAGCAGACTCGACAGCCAAGGCCCCTACGAGCAGTACTTC.

The chain has TRBV6-2 or TRBV6-3 and TRBJ1-4, with TRBD1 as a possible D gene (5 bases). Germline lookup yields CDR1 MNHEY and CDR2 SVGEGT. V was shortened by 4 bases and J by 8 bases, with 14 bases between the two germline ends. This CDR3 has 14 residues. CDR3 protein: CASSSPSRGEKLFF. CDR3 DNA sequence: TGTGCCAGCAGTTCGCCCTCCCGGGGGGAAAAACTGTTTTTT.

The chain employs TRBV3-1 (or the pseudogene TRBV3-2) and TRBJ1-4; tentatively, D is TRBD1 (6 bases). This CDR3 is 14 amino acids long. Germline lookup yields CDR1 LGHDT and CDR2 YNNKEL (reference sequence). With 7 bases removed from V and 4 bases from J, the gap between germline ends came to 13 bases. CDR3 amino acids: CASKDSGGNEKLFF. The CDR3 DNA reads as TGTGCCAGCAAGGACAGCGGGGGTAATGAAAAACTGTTTTTT.

The chain couples TRBV5-1 to TRBJ2-5; D possibly corresponds to TRBD2 (6 bases). The germline gives CDR1 SGHRS, CDR2 YFSETQ. Trimming removed 5 bases at V and 0 bases at J, with 14 bases between. The CDR3 spans 15 residues. The CDR3 DNA is TGCGCCAGCAGTTACGGGACTCAATACCAAGAGACCCAGTACTTC. Encoded protein: CASSYGTQYQETQYF.

The gene calls are TRBV29-1 and TRBJ1-1, with D unclear. The CDR3 sequence is 11 residues long. V was trimmed by 4 bases and J by 5 bases, leaving 8 bases between them. Germline V gene lookup returns CDR1 SQVTM and CDR2 ANQGSEA. The CDR3 sequence: CSVVFGTEAFF. Written as DNA, the CDR3 is TGCAGCGTTGTTTTCGGGACTGAAGCTTTCTTT. The full variable domain, completed using reference TRBV29-1 and TRBJ1-1, is SAVISQKPSRDICQRGTSLTIQCQVDSQVTMMFWYRQQPGQSLTLIATANQGSEATYESGFVIDKFPISRPNLTFSTLTVSNMSPEDSSIYLCSVVFGTEAFFGQGTRLTVV.

As DNA, the CDR3 is TGTGCCAGCAGACCGGGACAGAGGGCCACTGAAGCTTTCTTT. The encoded protein is CASRPGQRATEAFF. The chain joins TRBV27 to TRBJ1-1; TRBD1 matches 7 bases. Germline lookup yields CDR1 MNHEY and CDR2 SMNVEV (reference sequence). V shed 6 bases, J shed 4 bases, and the junction held 8 bases outside the gene matches. There are 14 residues in the CDR3.

This chain links TRBV6-2 or TRBV6-3 with TRBJ1-5; possibly TRBD1 for D (6 bases). This CDR3 is 14 amino acids long. The V gene lost 5 bases and the J gene lost 2 bases, with 10 bases spanning the gap. Per the germline V gene, CDR1 is MNHEY and CDR2 is SVGEGT. The CDR3 DNA reads TGTGCCAGCAGTGCCAACAGGGGCAATCAGCCCCAGCATTTT. Translated, it gives CASSANRGNQPQHF.

The V call is TRBV5-5, the J call TRBJ2-3, with D possibly matching TRBD1 (5 bases). This CDR3 region has 17 residues. V was shortened by 4 bases and J by 2 bases, with 20 bases between the two germline ends. Germline CDR1 reads SGHKS; CDR2 reads YYEKEE (reference sequence). CDR3 in amino acids: CASSPNLGAEFTDTQYF. CDR3 in DNA: TGTGCCAGCAGCCCCAATCTTGGGGCCGAATTCACAGATACGCAGTATTTT.

In nucleotides, the CDR3 is TGTGCCAGTCGAATTACGGGGCGGGCGGGGACTTCGAACACCGGGGAGCTGTTTTTT. Its translation: CASRITGRAGTSNTGELFF. This chain joins TRBV19 and TRBJ2-2; maybe TRBD2 (6 bases). The length of the CDR3 is 19 residues. Trimming pared 8 bases from V and 0 bases from J, leaving 25 bases between. Germline CDR1 reads LNHDA; CDR2 reads SQIVND (reference sequence).

J is TRBJ2-7 and V is TRBV7-3; tentatively, D is TRBD1 (5 bases). The germline V gene has CDR1 SGHTA and CDR2 FQGTGA. Trimming took off 2 bases at V and 7 bases at J, with 15 bases between the two ends. This CDR3 is built from 14 residues. The CDR3 nucleotides read TGTGCCAGCAGCTTAGGGATCCATCAGGGAGAGCAGTACTTC. Its protein product is CASSLGIHQGEQYF.

This rearrangement joins TRBV7-8 to TRBJ1-5; no clear D. The CDR3 is made up of 16 amino acids. Deletions cut 5 bases from V and 0 bases from J, with 14 bases between. Germline CDR1 is SGHVS and CDR2 is FQNEAQ. CDR3 amino acids: CASSPLSGYSNQPQHF. Here the CDR3 DNA reads TGTGCCAGCAGCCCGCTTTCCGGGTATAGCAATCAGCCCCAGCATTTT.

As DNA, the CDR3 is TGTGCCAGCAGGGTAGCTAGCGGGGAGCTGTTTTTT. It yields the protein CASRVASGELFF. This chain joins TRBV25-1 and TRBJ2-2; unclear D gene. CDR3 length equals 12 residues. From germline, CDR1 is MGHDK and CDR2 SYGVNS. Trimming cost V 6 bases and J 7 bases, with 9 bases left between them.

The rearrangement uses TRBV2 and TRBJ2-2; TRBD2 is a possible D gene (5 bases). In germline, CDR1 is SNHLY, CDR2 FYNNEI. This CDR3 contains 15 residues. V was pared by 5 bases and J by 4 bases, with 14 bases between. For the CDR3, the DNA is TGTGCCAGCAGTCCCATTCTTAGCGTCACCGGGGAGCTGTTTTTT. Translation: CASSPILSVTGELFF.

V gene TRBV5-6 combines with J gene TRBJ1-2, with 10 nucleotides matching TRBD1. The V gene's germline CDR1 is SGHDT and CDR2 YYEEEE. After removal of 0 bases from V and 6 bases from J, the junction contained 8 bases not matched to a gene. The CDR3 totals 16 residues. The CDR3, as DNA: TGTGCCAGCAGCTTGGGACGGAGGACAGGGGGGGATGGCTACACCTTC. Protein: CASSLGRRTGGDGYTF. Full variable domain (rest looked up from reference TRBV5-6 and TRBJ1-2): DAGVTQSPTHLIKTRGQQVTLRCSPKSGHDTVSWYQQALGQGPQFIFQYYEEEERQRGNFPDRFSGHQFPNYSSELNVNALLLGDSALYLCASSLGRRTGGDGYTFGSGTRLTVV.

The rearrangement uses TRBV2 and TRBJ2-1; no reliable D call. The CDR3 consists of 11 residues. V lost 8 bases to trimming and J lost 4 bases, with 6 bases between them. Germline V gene lookup returns CDR1 SNHLY and CDR2 FYNNEI. The CDR3 coding sequence is TGTGCCAGCGTACTGTACAATGAGCAGTTCTTC. Protein: CASVLYNEQFF.

The chain uses TRBV6-5 and TRBJ1-5; 10 bases match TRBD1. CDR1 MNHEY and CDR2 SVGAGI come from the germline V gene. The CDR3 length is 15 residues. With 7 bases clipped from V and 7 bases from J, the junction kept 10 bases outside the gene matches. CDR3 protein: CASTSRQGAWQPQHF. The CDR3 nucleotides are TGTGCCAGCACTAGCAGACAGGGGGCTTGGCAGCCCCAGCATTTT.